The following is a T cell receptor (beta chain) sequence with its context. Its antigen is as yet unknown. This sample stems from a study of T cell repertoires in cytomegalovirus infection. Broader study findings: Individuals carrying CMV plus the relevant HLA were identified by cumulative frequency of public TCR beta families.

TCRdb reanalysed the reads using MiXCR and keeps one entry per CDR3 protein. Of about 470,000 distinct CDR3 sequences detected, under 45% appear once; the ten largest clones hold around 44%. The input for sequencing was cultured PBMCs, taken from culture after CMV antigen stimulation. The clonotype comes from a human donor in good health (CMV status not recorded). Some clones in this sample may be carry-over from other donors' samples.

DNA for the CDR3: TGTGCCAGCGGTCACCCCCAGACAGGGGATAAAAAACTGTTTTTT. Its protein is CASGHPQTGDKKLFF. The V call is TRBV2, the J call TRBJ1-4; 8 positions agree with TRBD1. With V trimmed by 8 bases and J by 9 bases, 14 bases remained unmatched. The germline CDR1 and CDR2 sequences are SNHLY and FYNNEI. CDR3 length: 15 residues. Drawing the rest from reference TRBV2 and TRBJ1-4, the complete variable domain is EPEVTQTPSHQVTQMGQEVILRCVPISNHLYFYWYRQILGQKVEFLVSFYNNEISEKSEIFDDQFSVERPDGSNFTLKIRSTKLEDSAMYFCASGHPQTGDKKLFFGSGTQLSVL.